This TCR beta chain was captured in a study of CD8 T cells in ankylosing spondylitis (TCRdb year 2017). Background on the whole study: To find TCR variants linked to disease, the study profiled T cell receptor beta repertoires in ankylosing spondylitis patients and healthy donors. The full study cohort comprised about 24 ankylosing spondylitis patients and 85 to 120 healthy donors. Peripheral blood was sampled, and synovial fluid was additionally collected from ankylosing spondylitis patients. The investigation overall reported the following: In peripheral blood, the disease-linked clones were found at relatively low frequencies and had a CD8+ phenotype. Blood from ankylosing spondylitis patients appeared to be characterized by a TCR beta motif composed of eight or nine highly homologous amino acid variants. Significant enrichment of the disease-linked clones was reported in matched synovial fluid samples from ankylosing spondylitis patients. Some motif variants were previously reported in synovial fluid and blood of reactive arthritis patients, suggesting common disease-initiation mechanisms.

The CDR3 covers 16 residues, taking in both the cysteine and the phenylalanine. Kept here is only the CDR3 DNA, which spans 48 bases and is read in frame from base 1. Sequences MNHNS (CDR1) and SASEGT (CDR2) are obtained from the germline V gene. Ends trimmed: V by 0 bases, J by 6 bases; bases unmatched to a gene: 8. This clonotype was found many times. Its antigen has not been determined. No base qualities exist here, and no much larger clone lies one base off it. For sequencing, an Illumina HiSeq 2500 was employed. Quantitative 5'-RACE with molecular barcodes was used to prepare TCR beta libraries. The original methods were these. Disease-linked TCR variants were identified with a new computational method built on a probabilistic model of VDJ rearrangement. TCRdb trimmed the raw reads at Q25, called clones with MiXCR and kept productive beta chains. CDR3 protein duplicates are merged, each entry listing the most common genes and DNA. These V and J calls rely on TCRdb rather than the paper's analysis. The sample yields 250,000 or so distinct CDR3 sequences; roughly a tenth were counted once. The ten top clones hold roughly 6.8% of the sample.

Sequenced sample: blood, either unsorted or a sorted T cell fraction (not recorded which). The sequence is built from TRBV6-1 and TRBJ1-5, with TRBD1 matching 7 junction bases. This clonotype originated in a male donor with ankylosing spondylitis or in good health (not recorded which). The nucleotides read TGTGCCAGCAGTGAAGCGAAAGTAGGGGGCCGTCAGCCCCAGCATTTT. Its product reads: CASSEAKVGGRQPQHF.